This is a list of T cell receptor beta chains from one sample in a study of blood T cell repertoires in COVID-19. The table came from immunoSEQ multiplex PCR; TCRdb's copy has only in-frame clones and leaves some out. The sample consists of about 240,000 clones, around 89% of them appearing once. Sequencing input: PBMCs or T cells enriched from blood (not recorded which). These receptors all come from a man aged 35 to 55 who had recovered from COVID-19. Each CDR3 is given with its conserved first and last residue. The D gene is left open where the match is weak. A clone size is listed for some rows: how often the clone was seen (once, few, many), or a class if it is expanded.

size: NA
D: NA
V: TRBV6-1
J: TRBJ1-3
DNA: TGTGCCAGCAGTGAAGCGCTACAGGGCAACACCATATATTTT
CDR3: CASSEALQGNTIYF

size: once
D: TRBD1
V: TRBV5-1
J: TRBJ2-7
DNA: TGCGCCAGCAGCATCCGGGACAGGAGCTCCTACGAGCAGTACTTC
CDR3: CASSIRDRSSYEQYF

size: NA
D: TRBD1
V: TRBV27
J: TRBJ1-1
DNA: TGTGCCAGCAGTCCGGGACAGGGTTGGACTGAAGCTTTCTTT
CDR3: CASSPGQGWTEAFF

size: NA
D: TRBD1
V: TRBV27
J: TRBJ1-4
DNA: TGTGCCAGCAGTTCGGGGACAGGGCAACCAGCGTGGGGTGAAAAACTGTTTTTT
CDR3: CASSSGTGQPAWGEKLFF

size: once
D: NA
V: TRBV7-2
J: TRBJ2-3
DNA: TGTGCCAGCAGCTTAGTCCAGGGGGGAACAGATACGCAGTATTTT
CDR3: CASSLVQGGTDTQYF

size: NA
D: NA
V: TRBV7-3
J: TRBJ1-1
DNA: TGTGCCAGCAGCTCTCAGGGTAACACTGAAGCTTTCTTT
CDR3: CASSSQGNTEAFF

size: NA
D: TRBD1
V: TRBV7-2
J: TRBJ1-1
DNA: TGTGCCAGCAGCTTATCAGGGGGTGGGACTGAAGCTTTCTTT
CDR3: CASSLSGGGTEAFF

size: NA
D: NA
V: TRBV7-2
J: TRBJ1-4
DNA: TGTGCCAGCAGTTCAGGCGGACACAGTGAAAAACTGTTTTTT
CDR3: CASSSGGHSEKLFF

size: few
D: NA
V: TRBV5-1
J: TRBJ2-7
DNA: TGCGCCAGCAGCTTGGGAGGAGCCTCCTACGAGCAGTACTTC
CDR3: CASSLGGASYEQYF

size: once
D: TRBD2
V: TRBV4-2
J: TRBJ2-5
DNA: TGTGCCAGCAGCCAAGACCTAGCGGGAGGAGGAGAGACCCAGTACTTC
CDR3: CASSQDLAGGGETQYF

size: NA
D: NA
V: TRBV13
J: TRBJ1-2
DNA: TGTGCGATCAAGAGGGGGTACTATGGCTACACCTTC
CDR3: CAIKRGYYGYTF

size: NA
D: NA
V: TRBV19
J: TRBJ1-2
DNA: TGTGCCAGTAATCAACCCCAAGCGGGACCGACCTATGTAGGCTACACCTTC
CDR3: CASNQPQAGPTYVGYTF

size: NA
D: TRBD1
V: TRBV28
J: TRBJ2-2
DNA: TGTGCCAGCAGTTTAACAGGGGGTTACACCGGGGAGCTGTTTTTT
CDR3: CASSLTGGYTGELFF

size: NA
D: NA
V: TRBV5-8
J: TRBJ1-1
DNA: TGTGCCAGCAGCGTTTGGGGGCGCGGTGAAGCTTTCTTT
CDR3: CASSVWGRGEAFF

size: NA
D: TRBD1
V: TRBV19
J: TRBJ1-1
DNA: TGTGCCAGTTGTCACAGGGGGAACACTGAAGCTTTCTTT
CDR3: CASCHRGNTEAFF

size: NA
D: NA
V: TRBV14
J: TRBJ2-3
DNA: TGTGCCAGCAGCCAAGGACAGAGCAGCACAGATACGCAGTATTTT
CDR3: CASSQGQSSTDTQYF

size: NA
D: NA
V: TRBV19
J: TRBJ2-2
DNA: TGTGCCAGCTCCTCGTCCTCGGGACAATCCACCGGGGAGCTGTTTTTT
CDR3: CASSSSSGQSTGELFF

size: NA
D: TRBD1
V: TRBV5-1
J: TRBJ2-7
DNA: TGCGCCAGCAGCCCGGACAGGACCTACGAGCAGTACTTC
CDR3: CASSPDRTYEQYF

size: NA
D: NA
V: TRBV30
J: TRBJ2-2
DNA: TGTGCCTGGAAATGGGGGGAGAACACCGGGGAGCTGTTTTTT
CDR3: CAWKWGENTGELFF

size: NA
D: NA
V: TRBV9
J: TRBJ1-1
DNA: TGTGCCAGCAGCGTTCCCGCCGGGGGAGCGGGGATCGATGAAGCTTTCTTT
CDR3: CASSVPAGGAGIDEAFF

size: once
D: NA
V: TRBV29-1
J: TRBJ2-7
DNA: TGCAGCGTCCGCAACAGGGACGAGCAGTACTTC
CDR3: CSVRNRDEQYF

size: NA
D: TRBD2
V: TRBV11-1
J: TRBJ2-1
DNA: TGTGCCAGCAGCTTTAAACTAGCGGGAAGCGACAATGAGCAGTTCTTC
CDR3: CASSFKLAGSDNEQFF

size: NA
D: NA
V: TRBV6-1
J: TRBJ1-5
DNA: TGTGCCAGCAGTGAAGCGCTTCTCGGGGGGGCCGGTCAGCCCCAGCATTTT
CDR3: CASSEALLGGAGQPQHF

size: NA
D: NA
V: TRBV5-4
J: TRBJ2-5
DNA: TGTGCCAGCAGCTTTAATCTTGTGGAGACCCAGTACTTC
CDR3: CASSFNLVETQYF

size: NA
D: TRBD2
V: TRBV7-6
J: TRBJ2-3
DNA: TGTGCCAGCAGCCCCGACCCTACTAGCGGGAGGGTGGGTGGAGATACGCAGTATTTT
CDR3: CASSPDPTSGRVGGDTQYF

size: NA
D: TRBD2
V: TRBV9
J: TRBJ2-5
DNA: TGTGCCAGCAGCGTAGGGAAGGGGACTAGCGGGAGGGGAGAGACCCAGTACTTC
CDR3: CASSVGKGTSGRGETQYF

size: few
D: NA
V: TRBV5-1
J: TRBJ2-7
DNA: TGCGCCAGCAGCTGGGCCTTTGCGTCCTACGAGCAGTACTTC
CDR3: CASSWAFASYEQYF

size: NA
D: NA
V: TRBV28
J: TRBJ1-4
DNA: TGTGCCAGCAGTTTAATCCGGTTCAGGCGTCAAGATGAAAAACTGTTTTTT
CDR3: CASSLIRFRRQDEKLFF

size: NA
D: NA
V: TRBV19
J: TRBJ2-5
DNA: TGTGCCAGTAGCAAGACAGGAGTCCAAGAGACCCAGTACTTC
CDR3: CASSKTGVQETQYF

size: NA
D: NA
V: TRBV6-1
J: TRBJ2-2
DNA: TGTGCCAGCAGTGAGTCTACGGACTTAAGCACCGGGGAGCTGTTTTTT
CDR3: CASSESTDLSTGELFF

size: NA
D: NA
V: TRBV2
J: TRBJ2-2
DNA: TGTGCCAGCAGTGAAACGAGGGATAACGCGGACACCGGGGAGCTGTTTTTT
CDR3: CASSETRDNADTGELFF

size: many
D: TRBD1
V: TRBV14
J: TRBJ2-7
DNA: TGTGCCAGCAGCCGATTGGGACAGGGGGAGAACGAGCAGTACTTC
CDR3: CASSRLGQGENEQYF

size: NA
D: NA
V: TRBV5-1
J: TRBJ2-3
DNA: TGCGCCAGCAGCTTGGAATGGTCGGGTACGCAGTATTTT
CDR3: CASSLEWSGTQYF